The TCR beta chain under discussion was sequenced for a study of shared clonotypes between healthy human individuals. Trimming cost V 9 bases and J 2 bases, with 13 bases left between them. The CDR3 consists of 13 residues. CDR1 is SNHLY and CDR2 is FYNNEI in the germline V gene. Generated by immunoSEQ multiplex PCR, the TCRdb table keeps only in-frame clones and is missing some. The table includes some 350,000 clones, approximately 79% detected once. Splitting the CD4+ cells yielded a CD45RA+ naive subset and a CD45RA-negative memory subset. The source of this sequence is a man in his thirties or forties in good health. The V gene is TRBV2, the J gene TRBJ2-5; TRBD2 is a possible D gene (6 bases). The sample consisted of memory CD4+ T cells sorted from blood. The subset is: CD45RA-negative fraction. CDR3 coding DNA: TGTGCCAGAGAAGGAGGGTCTCAAGAGACCCAGTACTTC. Amino acid sequence: CAREGGSQETQYF.